This TCR beta chain was recovered during a study of blood T cell repertoires in COVID-19. Study-wide context: From T cells, B-cell-depleted T cells, or PBMCs came the material, which was cDNA or gDNA.

TCRdb's copy holds only in-frame clones and misses some; the assay was immunoSEQ multiplex PCR. The table has 90,000 to 150,000 clones, 79% seen once. J lost 0 bases, V lost 1 base, and 2 bases had no gene match. Looked up from germline, CDR1 is LGHDT and CDR2 is YNNKEL (reference sequence). The CDR3 consists of 15 residues. The sequence derives from a woman at least 80 years old with acute or convalescent COVID-19. The chain combines TRBV3-1 (or the pseudogene TRBV3-2) with TRBJ2-7; 8 nucleotides line up with TRBD1. The specimen sequenced was peripheral blood. The CDR3 DNA is TGTGCCAGCAGCCAAGGGACAGGGAGCTCCTACGAGCAGTACTTC. Amino acids: CASSQGTGSSYEQYF.